This note documents a single TCR beta chain sequence. No antigen is known for it. The CDR3 has 12 amino acids. CDR1 is MNHEY and CDR2 is SVGEGT in the germline V gene. Trimming removed 6 bases at V and 6 bases at J, with 11 bases between. This table comes from immunoSEQ multiplex PCR, and its TCRdb copy is limited to in-frame clones, with some not included. This sample has approximately 400,000 clones, with 83% found just once. Specified treatment: 15 to 20 received Ad26.COV2.S at low or high dose, single or two shots; about 5 received placebo; per-sample allocation not given. Specimen acquisition occurred on day 63 following the initial vaccine or placebo injection. Within Boston, the person who donated was an adult of 18-55 years. The sample is drawn from a study of Ad26.COV2.S vaccination and SARS-CoV-2 variants. Study results and limitations: TCR breadth and depth analyses may have underestimated total T cell responses.

This TCR derives from a person between 18 and 65 years old who received the Ad26.COV2.S COVID-19 vaccine or a placebo. Sequences were derived from peripheral blood, sampled in a trial of Ad26.COV2.S vaccine versus placebo. The rearrangement joins TRBV6-2 or TRBV6-3 to TRBJ1-2; D is ambiguous. CDR3 sequence: CASSEEIHGYTF. The CDR3 DNA sequence: TGTGCCAGCAGCGAGGAGATCCATGGCTACACCTTC.